This T cell receptor beta chain stems from a study of Graves' ophthalmopathy and Graves' hyperthyroidism. A note on this clonotype: Its target is unknown.

Overall study results and limits: With a specificity of about 75% and a sensitivity of 70% to 71%, the model predicted ophthalmopathy progression.

The TCR beta CDR3 regions underwent amplification from RNA transcripts. First-round RT-PCR used HTBI primers; second-round multiplex PCR followed. TCRdb passed the multiplex PCR reads through MiXCR, listing each CDR3 protein once. The sample records around 1.1 million distinct CDR3 sequences, less than 45% being singletons. The sample comprised peripheral blood or thyroid tissue (not recorded which). The source is an adult man with Graves' hyperthyroidism.

The CDR3 reads CASSHPKKGTTVSYEQYF. The CDR3 nucleotides read TGCGCCAGCAGCCATCCAAAGAAGGGAACGACAGTTTCCTACGAGCAGTACTTC. The chain links TRBV4-3 to TRBJ2-7; weak D call: TRBD1 (5 bases). Looked up from germline, CDR1 is LGHNA and CDR2 is YSLEER. The CDR3 sequence is 18 residues long. The ends were cut back, 3 bases at V and 1 base at J, with 22 bases in the middle.